The TCR beta chain under discussion was sequenced for a study of cytomegalovirus exposure and HLA in healthy donors. General study points: In a later analysis, DRB1 alleles had the most associated TCRs; HLA-C alleles the fewest. Per published accounts, TCR beta sequences correctly predicted the HLA-A and HLA-B alleles of most subjects.

Concerning this clone: What it binds is not known.

PCR employed 60 Vbeta and 13 Jbeta primers. Original methodology: Later work found 65 million to 90 million unique TCR beta chains, with 9.5 million to 14 million shared. Assay used: immunoSEQ multiplex PCR; TCRdb lists only in-frame clones, some missing. That table is the source of V, J and clone size, and D and trimming were worked out from the DNA. Counted here are 95,000 to 150,000 clones, around 72% occurring once; the ten biggest clones make up just under 8.5%. The specimen was PBMCs. The TCR was taken from a woman between 40 and 55 years old in good health and CMV-seropositive.

The CDR3 protein is CATRTPTGSYNEQFF. DNA for the CDR3: TGTGCCACCCGGACTCCAACTGGCTCCTACAATGAGCAGTTCTTC. The chain uses TRBV10-3 and TRBJ2-1; D may be TRBD2 (5 bases). V was trimmed by 10 bases and J by 0 bases, leaving 16 bases between them. Germline V gives CDR1 ENHRY, CDR2 SYGVKD. The CDR3 spans 15 residues.